A selection of T cell receptor beta chains follows, all from one sample in a study of T cell repertoires in cytomegalovirus infection. TCRdb independently ran MiXCR on the reads; one entry per CDR3 protein. Of 150,000 to 200,000 distinct CDR3 sequences in the sample, under 20% are singletons; the top ten hold around 20%. The sequencing sample was made of CD8+ T cells from PBMCs. These receptors came from a human donor in good health (CMV status not recorded). Some clones in this sample may be carry-over from other donors' samples. Both conserved end residues are part of each CDR3. Fields, in order: D gene, J gene, clone size, V gene, CDR3 DNA, CDR3 protein. D genes are given only for firm matches. Part of the rows lack a size; the others show once, few, many or a class for expanded clones.

D: .; J: TRBJ2-7; size: few; V: TRBV10-3; DNA: TGTGCCATAGGCGGTCCCTCCTACGAGCAGTACTTC; CDR3: CAIGGPSYEQYF
D: .; J: TRBJ2-1; size: few; V: TRBV6-2/TRBV6-3; DNA: TGTGCCAGTTCGGGACTTCAGATTTACAATGAGCAGTTCTTC; CDR3: CASSGLQIYNEQFF
D: .; J: TRBJ2-7; size: few; V: TRBV30; DNA: TGTGCCTGGAGTGCTCCCCGGTCCTACGAGCAGTACTTC; CDR3: CAWSAPRSYEQYF
D: TRBD2; J: TRBJ2-7; size: .; V: TRBV6-5; DNA: TGTGCCAGCAGTTACGAGGCTAGCGGGAGGGAGTACGAGCAGTACTTC; CDR3: CASSYEASGREYEQYF
D: TRBD2; J: TRBJ2-1; size: .; V: TRBV5-4; DNA: TGTGCCAGCAGCTTTGCCCCGACACTAGCGGGGGATTACAATGAGCAGTTCTTC; CDR3: CASSFAPTLAGDYNEQFF
D: TRBD2; J: TRBJ2-5; size: .; V: TRBV7-2; DNA: TGTGCCAGCAGCTTATTCCGAGCGGGGGGGCCAGAGACCCAGTACTTC; CDR3: CASSLFRAGGPETQYF
D: .; J: TRBJ2-3; size: .; V: TRBV7-2; DNA: TGTGCCAGCAGCTCCTTCGACAGGGAGGCAGATACGCAGTATTTT; CDR3: CASSSFDREADTQYF
D: .; J: TRBJ1-2; size: few; V: TRBV27; DNA: TGTGCCAGCAGCCACAGGGTCGGGAACTATGGCTACACCTTC; CDR3: CASSHRVGNYGYTF
D: .; J: TRBJ2-6; size: few; V: TRBV6-2/TRBV6-3; DNA: TGTGCCAGCAGCCCTCCCCTCTCTGGGGCCAACGTCCTGACTTTC; CDR3: CASSPPLSGANVLTF
D: .; J: TRBJ1-1; size: few; V: TRBV6-2/TRBV6-3; DNA: TGTGCCAGCAGGCTTGGGGGGAACACTGAAGCTTTCTTT; CDR3: CASRLGGNTEAFF
D: TRBD1; J: TRBJ2-5; size: .; V: TRBV6-2/TRBV6-3; DNA: TGTGCCAGCAGTTCCATCATCCGACAGGGGCAAGAGACCCAGTACTTC; CDR3: CASSSIIRQGQETQYF
D: .; J: TRBJ1-2; size: .; V: TRBV20-1; DNA: TGCAGTGCTAGGGACAGTTATTATGGCTACACCTTC; CDR3: CSARDSYYGYTF
D: .; J: TRBJ1-5; size: .; V: TRBV19; DNA: TGTGCCAGTAGTATTGGAGGGTTGCCCCAGCATTTT; CDR3: CASSIGGLPQHF
D: .; J: TRBJ2-7; size: few; V: TRBV7-8; DNA: TGTGCCAGCAGCTTAAGTGGGGACCCCTACGAGCAGTACTTC; CDR3: CASSLSGDPYEQYF
D: TRBD1; J: TRBJ1-2; size: .; V: TRBV4-3; DNA: TGCGCCAGCAGCCAGGGACAGGGCCAAAAAGCTAACTATGGCTACACCTTC; CDR3: CASSQGQGQKANYGYTF
D: TRBD2; J: TRBJ2-1; size: .; V: TRBV2; DNA: TGTGCCAGCAACCCGGGACTACCTTGGTTCTTC; CDR3: CASNPGLPWFF
D: .; J: TRBJ1-5; size: few; V: TRBV12-5; DNA: TGTGCTAGTGGTTTGGTCGAACACGATAGCAATCAGCCCCAGCATTTT; CDR3: CASGLVEHDSNQPQHF
D: .; J: TRBJ1-1; size: few; V: TRBV7-3; DNA: TGTGCCAGCAGCCCACTTCCCAAAGGGGAAGCTTTCTTT; CDR3: CASSPLPKGEAFF
D: .; J: TRBJ1-2; size: few; V: TRBV12-3/TRBV12-4; DNA: TGTGCCAGCAGTTTAGGTGGGGCCTATGGCTACACCTTC; CDR3: CASSLGGAYGYTF
D: .; J: TRBJ1-1; size: few; V: TRBV7-9; DNA: TGTGCCAGCAGCTTTCCGGCGGGGATGAACACTGAAGCTTTCTTT; CDR3: CASSFPAGMNTEAFF
D: .; J: TRBJ2-3; size: .; V: TRBV29-1; DNA: TGCAGCGTTGAGGACGGCCCGAGGAAGGGAGATACGCAGTATTTT; CDR3: CSVEDGPRKGDTQYF
D: .; J: TRBJ2-2; size: few; V: TRBV9; DNA: TGTGCCAGCGGAGAAGGTCCGGGACTGGAACACACCGGGGAGCTGTTTTTT; CDR3: CASGEGPGLEHTGELFF
D: .; J: TRBJ2-7; size: .; V: TRBV7-9; DNA: TGTGCCAGCAGCTTAGGTGTGGGATTCTCCTACGAGCAGTACTTC; CDR3: CASSLGVGFSYEQYF
D: .; J: TRBJ1-1; size: few; V: TRBV4-2; DNA: TGTGCCAGCAGCCAAGGGGAGGCTTTCTTT; CDR3: CASSQGEAFF
D: .; J: TRBJ2-2; size: .; V: TRBV28; DNA: TGTGCCAGCAGTTTCAGGGTGGACACCGGGGAGCTGTTTTTT; CDR3: CASSFRVDTGELFF
D: TRBD1; J: TRBJ1-2; size: .; V: TRBV11-1; DNA: TGTGCCAGCAGCTCGCGGACAGGGGAGGATAACTATGGCTACACCTTC; CDR3: CASSSRTGEDNYGYTF
D: TRBD1; J: TRBJ1-2; size: few; V: TRBV28; DNA: TGTGCCAGCAGTTTGGGACAGGGTAGTAATGATGGCTACACCTTC; CDR3: CASSLGQGSNDGYTF
D: .; J: TRBJ1-5; size: many; V: TRBV6-1; DNA: TGTGCCAGCAGTAGGACACCAGAGAGCAATCAGCCCCAGCATTTT; CDR3: CASSRTPESNQPQHF
D: .; J: TRBJ2-3; size: .; V: TRBV29-1; DNA: TGCAGCGTTGATATTCAACTACATACGCAGTATTTT; CDR3: CSVDIQLHTQYF
D: .; J: TRBJ2-3; size: few; V: TRBV7-2; DNA: TGTGCCAGCGGAACGGGGCGCACAGATACGCAGTATTTT; CDR3: CASGTGRTDTQYF
D: .; J: TRBJ2-7; size: few; V: TRBV7-2; DNA: TGTGCCAGCAGCCCCCCCCCGGGGGCCTACGAGCAGTACTTC; CDR3: CASSPPPGAYEQYF
D: .; J: TRBJ2-1; size: .; V: TRBV19; DNA: TGTGCCAGTAGTATAGGACAGACCTACAATGAGCAGTTCTTC; CDR3: CASSIGQTYNEQFF
D: TRBD2; J: TRBJ2-5; size: .; V: TRBV7-2; DNA: TGTGCCAGCAGCGTAGGGACTAGCGGGGCGGAGACCCAGTACTTC; CDR3: CASSVGTSGAETQYF
D: TRBD2; J: TRBJ2-1; size: once; V: TRBV20-1; DNA: TGCAGTGCTAGAGAACTAGCGGGAGTCAATGAGCAGTTCTTC; CDR3: CSARELAGVNEQFF
D: .; J: TRBJ2-7; size: .; V: TRBV7-9; DNA: TGTGCCAGCAGCTTAGTGTCCAGGGCTGGTGGCGAGCAGTACTTC; CDR3: CASSLVSRAGGEQYF
D: .; J: TRBJ1-4; size: .; V: TRBV7-2; DNA: TGTGCCAGCAGCTTAGTGGGGGTGGAGAAGGAAAAACTGTTTTTT; CDR3: CASSLVGVEKEKLFF
D: .; J: TRBJ2-7; size: .; V: TRBV11-2; DNA: TGTGCCAGCAGCTTAGAAGGGGGGGTGAACTACGAGCAGTACTTC; CDR3: CASSLEGGVNYEQYF
D: .; J: TRBJ1-1; size: .; V: TRBV27; DNA: TGTGCCAGCAGTCTAACCCGCACAGTGAACACTGAAGCTTTCTTT; CDR3: CASSLTRTVNTEAFF
D: .; J: TRBJ2-1; size: few; V: TRBV20-1; DNA: TGCAGTGCTAGAGGGACCGAGGACTACAATGAGCAGTTCTTC; CDR3: CSARGTEDYNEQFF
D: .; J: TRBJ1-5; size: many; V: TRBV7-2; DNA: TGTGCCAGCAGCTTGAATAGCAATCAGCCCCAGCATTTT; CDR3: CASSLNSNQPQHF
D: TRBD1; J: TRBJ2-3; size: .; V: TRBV6-1; DNA: TGTGCCAGCAGGGGGACAGTTGCGGATACGCAGTATTTT; CDR3: CASRGTVADTQYF
D: .; J: TRBJ2-7; size: .; V: TRBV6-2/TRBV6-3; DNA: TGTGCCAGCACTACAGGGTGGGGCCCCTACGAGCAGTACTTC; CDR3: CASTTGWGPYEQYF
D: .; J: TRBJ1-1; size: .; V: TRBV12-3/TRBV12-4; DNA: TGTGCCAGCAGTTTGAGGAAGGCGAACACTGAAGCTTTCTTT; CDR3: CASSLRKANTEAFF
D: .; J: TRBJ2-5; size: .; V: TRBV7-6; DNA: TGTGCCAGCAAAACCTTATCGGAGACCCAGTACTTC; CDR3: CASKTLSETQYF
D: .; J: TRBJ2-3; size: many; V: TRBV7-8; DNA: TGTGCCAGCAGCTTAAACTCGGGACCCTCCGAAAATACGCAGTATTTT; CDR3: CASSLNSGPSENTQYF